Listed below are T cell receptor beta chains from one sample, sequenced in a study of radiotherapy plus CTLA-4 blockade in lung cancer. Profiled with immunoSEQ multiplex PCR; TCRdb holds only in-frame clones, not every one. The repertoire holds 85,000 to 120,000 clones, with about 83% as singletons. The input for sequencing was peripheral blood, taken from a patient treated with radiotherapy plus ipilimumab. All receptors come from a human donor with non-small cell lung cancer that progressed on radiotherapy plus ipilimumab. Some clones in this sample may be carry-over from other donors' samples. Each CDR3 is given without its conserved first and last residue. Fields, in order: CDR3 protein, J gene, V gene.

cdr3_aa: ASSYGGIDNSPPH; j_call: TRBJ1-6; v_call: TRBV6-6
cdr3_aa: ASSIWGAQETQY; j_call: TRBJ2-5; v_call: TRBV19
cdr3_aa: ASNTLSWSSSGANVLT; j_call: TRBJ2-6; v_call: TRBV7-9
cdr3_aa: ASSRETNSYEQY; j_call: TRBJ2-7; v_call: TRBV11-3
cdr3_aa: ASSYVGQFSYEQY; j_call: TRBJ2-7; v_call: TRBV7-2
cdr3_aa: ASSSGTSGRTDTQY; j_call: TRBJ2-3; v_call: TRBV7-3
cdr3_aa: ASSRGQGGDGTQY; j_call: TRBJ2-5; v_call: TRBV4-2
cdr3_aa: ASSLVPGGQEKLF; j_call: TRBJ1-4; v_call: TRBV7-9
cdr3_aa: ASSQTGSGANVLT; j_call: TRBJ2-6; v_call: TRBV5-6
cdr3_aa: ASSFEPGIAYNEQF; j_call: TRBJ2-1; v_call: TRBV7-2
cdr3_aa: ASSQDPGGVSPLH; j_call: TRBJ1-6; v_call: TRBV4-2
cdr3_aa: ASSFYGGLQNIQY; j_call: TRBJ2-4; v_call: TRBV7-2
cdr3_aa: ASSLETNTEAF; j_call: TRBJ1-1; v_call: TRBV5-5
cdr3_aa: SGSSGGARY; j_call: TRBJ2-7; v_call: TRBV20-1
cdr3_aa: ASSQAVTENTEAF; j_call: TRBJ1-1; v_call: TRBV4-2
cdr3_aa: ASSLYHGDPNYGEQY; j_call: TRBJ2-7; v_call: TRBV14
cdr3_aa: ASSWDGQGVGEQY; j_call: TRBJ2-7; v_call: TRBV5-1
cdr3_aa: ASSYSGQGGQPQH; j_call: TRBJ1-5; v_call: TRBV7-2
cdr3_aa: ATSKVTAWETQY; j_call: TRBJ2-5; v_call: TRBV15
cdr3_aa: ASSQKPGTGKLF; j_call: TRBJ1-4; v_call: TRBV4-1
cdr3_aa: ASSLISLPGANVLT; j_call: TRBJ2-6; v_call: TRBV28
cdr3_aa: ASSFIQVSYNEQF; j_call: TRBJ2-1; v_call: TRBV5-1
cdr3_aa: ASSNNRDRTNYGYT; j_call: TRBJ1-2; v_call: TRBV18
cdr3_aa: ASSLIGGGQY; j_call: TRBJ2-7; v_call: TRBV7-9
cdr3_aa: ASSRGGGPEEETQY; j_call: TRBJ2-5; v_call: TRBV11-1
cdr3_aa: ASSDLQGGSYGYT; j_call: TRBJ1-2; v_call: TRBV2